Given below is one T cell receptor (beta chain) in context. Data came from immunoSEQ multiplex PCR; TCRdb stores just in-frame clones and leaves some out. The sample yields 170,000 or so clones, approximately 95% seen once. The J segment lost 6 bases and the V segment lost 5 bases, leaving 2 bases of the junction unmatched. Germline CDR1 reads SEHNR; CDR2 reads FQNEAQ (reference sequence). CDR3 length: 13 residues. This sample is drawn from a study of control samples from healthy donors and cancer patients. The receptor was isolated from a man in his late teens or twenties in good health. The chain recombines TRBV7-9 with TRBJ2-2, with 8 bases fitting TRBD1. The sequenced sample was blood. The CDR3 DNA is TGTGCCAGCAGCCAGACAGGGGCCGGGGAGCTGTTTTTT. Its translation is CASSQTGAGELFF.